This is a list of T cell receptor beta chains from one sample in a study of breast tumors, draining lymph nodes, adjacent tissues. TCRdb passed the multiplex PCR reads through MiXCR, listing each CDR3 protein once. The sample holds approximately 210,000 distinct CDR3 sequences, approximately 36% seen once. Source material: axillary lymph node tissue. These receptors were collected from a female donor with breast cancer. Some clones in this sample may be carry-over from other donors' samples. The CDR3 runs from the conserved cysteine through the conserved F or W. The order of the fields is J gene, clone size, D gene, V gene, CDR3 DNA, CDR3 protein. D genes are given only for firm matches. Some rows have no size entry. The others give once, few or many, or a class for an expanded clone.

TRBJ2-1 many TRBD2 TRBV29-1 TGCAGCGTGGGAGGGACTAGCAGGCCCTACAATGAGCAGTTCTTC CSVGGTSRPYNEQFF
TRBJ1-2 many . TRBV19 TGTGCCAGTAGGGAAGGGACACTTCTTAACTATGGCTACACCTTC CASREGTLLNYGYTF
TRBJ1-6 many . TRBV28 TGTGCCAGCAAAGAGATCGTTTCACCCCTCCACTTT CASKEIVSPLHF
TRBJ1-6 . . TRBV11-2 TGTGCCAGCAGCTTGCAAGGAGATAATTCACCCCTCCACTTT CASSLQGDNSPLHF
TRBJ2-5 many . TRBV5-6 TGTGCCAGCAGCTCCTTCGGGGCTAGCAGAAGGGGGACCCAGTACTTC CASSSFGASRRGTQYF
TRBJ2-3 many TRBD2 TRBV20-1 TGCAGTGCTAGAGAGCGACTAGCGGGAGCAGATACGCAGTATTTT CSARERLAGADTQYF
TRBJ2-3 . TRBD1 TRBV20-1 TGCAGTGCTGGGGACAGGGGGGATACGCAGTATTTT CSAGDRGDTQYF
TRBJ2-1 many . TRBV2 TGTGCCAGCAGACGAGCTACTAGCTCCTACAATGAGCAGTTCTTC CASRRATSSYNEQFF
TRBJ2-3 many . TRBV29-1 TGCAGCGTGGCAGACGTGGTGGCGGGCACAGATACGCAGTATTTT CSVADVVAGTDTQYF
TRBJ1-6 many . TRBV30 TGTGCCTGGAACGTTGAGGGTCTTGGCAATTCACCCCTCCACTTT CAWNVEGLGNSPLHF
TRBJ2-1 few . TRBV24-1 TGTGCCACCCAGTCGGCGGGGACTAATGAGCAGTTCTTC CATQSAGTNEQFF
TRBJ2-1 . TRBD2 TRBV5-1 TGCGCCAGCAGCTTGTCGTCGGGACTAGCGGGAGGGCAGAGCTACAATGAGCAGTTCTTC CASSLSSGLAGGQSYNEQFF
TRBJ1-6 . TRBD1 TRBV11-1 TGTGCCAGCAGCTACAGGGGTATCAATTCACCCCTCCACTTT CASSYRGINSPLHF
TRBJ2-1 once TRBD2 TRBV20-1 TGCAGTGCTAGAGATAGACTAGCGGGAATCAATGAGCAGTTCTTC CSARDRLAGINEQFF
TRBJ1-6 many . TRBV5-1 TGCGCCAGCAGCTTGGAGGGCAGGGGTAATTCACCCCTCCACTTT CASSLEGRGNSPLHF
TRBJ2-3 many TRBD2 TRBV4-1 TGCGCCAGCAGCCAACCGACTAGCGGGTCCACAGATACGCAGTATTTT CASSQPTSGSTDTQYF
TRBJ1-2 . . TRBV2 TGTGCCAGCAGTAAAGACAGCGTAAACTGCGGCTACACCTTC CASSKDSVNCGYTF
TRBJ2-1 . . TRBV6-5 TGTGCCAGCATGGCCAGCCTCGGTTACAATGAGCAGTTCTTC CASMASLGYNEQFF
TRBJ2-7 many TRBD1 TRBV7-2 TGTGCCAGCAGCTTAGCGGGACAGGGGACCTACGAGCAGTACTTC CASSLAGQGTYEQYF
TRBJ1-3 many . TRBV7-2 TGTGCCAGCCGGGGACCTAACAGCGGGGGAAACACCATATATTTT CASRGPNSGGNTIYF
TRBJ2-2 many . TRBV2 TGTGCCAGCAGAGTTAAGGGGGACCGGACCGGGGAGCTGTTTTTT CASRVKGDRTGELFF
TRBJ1-6 many . TRBV5-1 TGCGCCAGCAGCTTGGGGCAACTTCTACACCAAAACTCCTATAATTCACCCCTCCACTTT CASSLGQLLHQNSYNSPLHF
TRBJ1-2 . . TRBV19 TGTGCCAGTATGGGCGGGGCGTATGAGGGCTACACCTTC CASMGGAYEGYTF
TRBJ1-2 many . TRBV29-1 TGCAGCGTGTCCCGGGGCGGCAACTATGGCTACACCTTC CSVSRGGNYGYTF
TRBJ2-3 . . TRBV24-1 TGTGCCACCAGCGTTACCAGGGACAGCACAGATACGCAGTATTTT CATSVTRDSTDTQYF
TRBJ1-2 many TRBD1 TRBV5-6 TGTGCCAGCAGCTTGGTCACAGGGGCCAACTATGGCTACACCTTC CASSLVTGANYGYTF
TRBJ1-3 . . TRBV7-3 TGTGCCAGCAGCTTATTCACGGCCTCTGGAAACACCATATATTTT CASSLFTASGNTIYF
TRBJ1-5 . . TRBV3-1 TGTGCCAGCAGCCAATTTGAGGGGGGCATTGAACAGCCCCAGCATTTT CASSQFEGGIEQPQHF
TRBJ1-2 . TRBD1 TRBV9 TGTGCCAGCAGCGCTCAGGGGGCTAACACCTTC CASSAQGANTF
TRBJ2-3 . . TRBV5-1 TGCGCCAGCAGCCCCTCCAGCTCCCGGGGCATTGCAGATACGCAGTATTTT CASSPSSSRGIADTQYF
TRBJ1-6 . . TRBV12-5 TGTGCTAGTGGTTTCGCGACAGGTAAAAATTCACCCCTCCACTTT CASGFATGKNSPLHF
TRBJ1-1 . . TRBV10-3 TGTGCCATCGGGGACGGCCTTAAAGCTTTCTTT CAIGDGLKAFF
TRBJ2-1 many TRBD2 TRBV19 TGTGCCAGTACCCGCGGGAGCGCCCACAATGAGCAGTTCTTC CASTRGSAHNEQFF
TRBJ2-2 . . TRBV5-5 TGTGCCAGCAGCCAGGGACATGCTGCGGGCGCCGGGGAGCTGTTTTTT CASSQGHAAGAGELFF
TRBJ1-2 . TRBD1 TRBV5-1 TGCGCCAGCAGCTTGAGAGGGGGCTGCACCTTC CASSLRGGCTF
TRBJ1-5 . TRBD1 TRBV20-1 TGCAGTGCTGAGACAGGGGGCGCGGGGAATCAGCCCCAGCATTTT CSAETGGAGNQPQHF
TRBJ1-4 . . TRBV7-8 TGTGCCAGCAGCCCCAACTGGGGGGGGCCTAATGAAAAACTGTTTTTT CASSPNWGGPNEKLFF
TRBJ2-5 many TRBD1 TRBV20-1 TGCAGTGCTAGGGGGGACAGGGGGCCGGGGGAGACCCAGTACTTC CSARGDRGPGETQYF
TRBJ2-3 many . TRBV6-2/TRBV6-3 TGTGCCAGCAAGCCTGAACAAACGGATACGCAGTATTTT CASKPEQTDTQYF
TRBJ1-2 few . TRBV6-2/TRBV6-3 TGTGCCAGCAGTTACCCGGACACAAACTATGGCTACACCTTC CASSYPDTNYGYTF
TRBJ1-4 . . TRBV15 TGTGCCACCAGCAGAGATCGGGGAGGGTCTGAAAAACTGTTTTTT CATSRDRGGSEKLFF
TRBJ1-3 . . TRBV11-2 TGTGCCAGCAGCTCCTTACAGAGGAGCTCTGGAAACACCATATATTTT CASSSLQRSSGNTIYF
TRBJ2-5 . . TRBV20-1 TGCAGTGCTAGAGGGGGGATAGAGACCCAGTACTTC CSARGGIETQYF
TRBJ1-2 many . TRBV20-1 TGCAGTGCCACCTTGGACTCCTCTAACTATGGCTACACCTTC CSATLDSSNYGYTF
TRBJ2-3 once TRBD2 TRBV3-1 TGTGCCAGCAGCCAATGGCGGGGGGAGGATACGCAGTATTTT CASSQWRGEDTQYF
TRBJ1-4 many . TRBV4-1 TGCGCCAGCAGCCAAGAAGGACAGAATAATGAAAAACTGTTTTTT CASSQEGQNNEKLFF
TRBJ2-5 many . TRBV12-3/TRBV12-4 TGTGCCAGCAGTTTAGAGGCGAGGGAGACCCAGTACTTC CASSLEARETQYF
TRBJ2-1 many TRBD2 TRBV12-3/TRBV12-4 TGTGCCAGCAGTGTTACCTCCGGGACTAGCGGGAGTAGTGAGCAGTTCTTC CASSVTSGTSGSSEQFF